This TCR beta chain stems from a study of cytomegalovirus exposure and HLA in healthy donors. V was shortened by 1 base and J by 4 bases, with 7 bases between the two germline ends. The germline V gene has CDR1 MGHRA and CDR2 YSYEKL. The CDR3 totals 13 residues. To note about this clone: Antigen: not known.

The study's findings and limits: A later analysis found most CMV-associated TCR beta chains apparently HLA-restricted.

Researchers ran the PCR with 60 Vbeta and 13 Jbeta primers. Assay: immunoSEQ multiplex PCR; the TCRdb copy retains only in-frame clones and omits some. The sample lists 70,000 to 95,000 clones, less than 65% seen once, with 5% to 6.5% in the top ten. The chain has TRBV4-1 and TRBJ1-2; unclear D gene. This sequence originates from a woman aged 25 to 39 in good health and CMV-seropositive. Sequencing was performed on PBMCs. The CDR3 is CASSQGGAYGYTF. The DNA of the CDR3 is TGCGCCAGCAGCCAAGGTGGAGCCTATGGCTACACCTTC.